Below, 31 T cell receptor beta chains from the same sample are listed, as sequenced in a study of patients and donors after allogeneic stem cell transplantation. TCRdb ran MiXCR on the RT-PCR reads and lists one entry per CDR3 protein. The table includes fewer than 75,000 distinct CDR3 sequences, 26% detected once. The sample taken for sequencing was blood, either unsorted or a sorted T cell fraction (not recorded which). Receptors originate from a human donor who was either an allogeneic HSCT recipient or a stem cell or donor lymphocyte infusion donor (not recorded which). It is not recorded whose cells these are; they may come from a transplant donor.

The rearrangement links TRBV12-3 or TRBV12-4 to TRBJ1-2, with 11 bases aligning to TRBD1. Trimming took 4 bases from V and 8 from J; bases not matched to a gene: 6. This CDR3 spans 14 amino acids. CDR3 sequence reads: CASSYGQGAQGYTF. The CDR3, as DNA: TGTGCCAGCAGTTACGGACAGGGGGCGCAGGGCTACACCTTC.

The chain carries TRBV7-9 and TRBJ2-2, with D possibly called TRBD1 or TRBD2 (6 bases each). CDR1 and CDR2 from the germline V gene are SEHNR and FQNEAQ (reference sequence). Trimming removed 5 bases at V and 3 bases at J, with 16 bases between. This CDR3 contains 16 residues. CDR3 amino acids: CASSHEGGPDTGELFF. CDR3 coding DNA: TGTGCCAGCAGCCATGAAGGGGGGCCAGACACCGGGGAGCTGTTTTTT.

The chain joins TRBV3-1 to TRBJ2-2; D may be TRBD1 (5 bases). Per germline, CDR1 LGHDT and CDR2 YNNKEL (reference sequence). V gave up 3 bases and J gave up 6 bases, with 14 bases separating them. The CDR3 runs to 15 residues. This CDR3 is CASSQLGVRPGELFF. CDR3 nucleotides: TGTGCCAGCAGCCAGCTAGGGGTCCGCCCCGGGGAGCTGTTTTTT.

The V call is TRBV20-1, the J call TRBJ1-1; TRBD1 might be the D (6 bases). V was clipped by 6 bases and J by 4 bases, with 15 bases between them. Germline V CDR1 and CDR2: DFQATT, SNEGSKA (reference sequence). The CDR3 is 13 residues long. CDR3 in DNA: TGCAGTGCCGAGGGACATCGGATCACTGAAGCTTTCTTT. Protein: CSAEGHRITEAFF.

This clonotype came up many times. The chain couples TRBV3-1 to TRBJ1-2; D uncertain. V was clipped by 0 bases and J by 0 bases, with 11 bases between them. This CDR3 region has 16 residues. From germline, CDR1 is LGHDT and CDR2 YNNKEL (reference sequence). The CDR3 DNA is TGTGCCAGCAGCCAAGATGAGGCAGGCACTAACTATGGCTACACCTTC. Its protein is CASSQDEAGTNYGYTF.

This clonotype was seen a few times. The genes are TRBV24-1 and TRBJ1-1; TRBD1 matches at 12 bases. The germline CDR1 and CDR2 sequences are KGHDR and SFDVKD. V trimming: 5 bases; J trimming: 1 base; junction bases outside the gene matches: 1. The CDR3 runs 15 residues. This CDR3 reads CATSGDRGPNTEAFF. For the CDR3, the DNA is TGTGCCACCAGTGGGGACAGGGGGCCGAACACTGAAGCTTTCTTT.

The genes are TRBV5-6 and TRBJ2-7; D uncertain. Germline CDR1 reads SGHDT; CDR2 reads YYEEEE. V lost 4 bases to trimming and J lost 4 bases, with 9 bases between them. This CDR3 has 12 amino acids. CDR3 protein: CASSPGGYEQYF. As DNA, the CDR3 is TGTGCCAGCAGCCCGGGCGGATACGAGCAGTACTTC.

This sequence joins TRBV5-6 and TRBJ1-1; no definite D call. CDR1 and CDR2 from the germline V gene are SGHDT and YYEEEE. V lost 2 bases and J 7 bases, leaving 9 bases between the germline ends. The CDR3 runs to 12 residues. The CDR3 spells CASSFGDGEAFF. The CDR3 DNA sequence: TGTGCCAGCAGCTTCGGAGATGGTGAAGCTTTCTTT.

This clonotype was counted many times. The rearrangement links TRBV20-1 to TRBJ1-1; no clear D. The CDR3 extends over 11 amino acids. Germline V gene data show CDR1 as DFQATT and CDR2 as SNEGSKA (reference sequence). Trimming shortened V by 0 bases and J by 4 bases, and 3 bases separated the two germline ends. The CDR3 DNA follows: TGCAGTGCTAGAGAGCCCACTGAAGCTTTCTTT. As protein: CSAREPTEAFF.

This clonotype was counted ten times or more. The V gene is TRBV12-3 or TRBV12-4, the J gene TRBJ1-2; 7 bases are shared with TRBD1. The CDR3 is made up of 13 amino acids. The V gene end was trimmed by 7 bases and the J gene end by 4 bases; junction bases not matched to a gene: 6. CDR3 DNA: TGTGCCAGCACCCTCGGACAGGCCTATGGCTACACCTTC. Its translation: CASTLGQAYGYTF.

At least ten counts were recorded for this clonotype. V is TRBV28 and J is TRBJ1-1, with 7 bases fitting TRBD1. V trimming: 6 bases; J trimming: 0 bases; junction bases outside the gene matches: 1. The V gene's germline CDR1 is MDHEN and CDR2 SYDVKM. The CDR3 totals 13 residues. CDR3 sequence: CASRGQLNTEAFF. CDR3 nucleotides: TGTGCCAGCAGGGGACAGCTGAACACTGAAGCTTTCTTT.

This rearrangement joins TRBV9 to TRBJ2-1; D may be TRBD2 (6 bases). Trimming cost V 4 bases and J 6 bases, with 14 bases left between them. CDR3 length: 14 amino acids. From germline, CDR1 is SGDLS and CDR2 YYNGEE. The CDR3 DNA reads as TGTGCCAGCAGCAGGGGACTGGATATCAATGAGCAGTTCTTC. Residues: CASSRGLDINEQFF.

V gene TRBV6-6 combines with J gene TRBJ2-1, with 12 bases fitting TRBD2. V was clipped by 5 bases and J by 8 bases; unmatched bases: 4. This CDR3 has 14 residues. Per germline, CDR1 MNHNY and CDR2 SVGAGI (reference sequence). The CDR3 DNA follows: TGTGCCAGCAGTCTGGCTAGCGGGGGGGATGAGCAGTTCTTC. It is translated as CASSLASGGDEQFF.

This chain connects TRBV4-3 to TRBJ1-1, with a possible D match to TRBD1 (6 bases). The CDR3 sequence is 15 residues long. The germline V gene encodes CDR1 LGHNA and CDR2 YSLEER. V was pared by 4 bases and J by 7 bases, with 19 bases between. CDR3 in amino acids: CASSLVDRPYSEAFF. The CDR3 DNA reads TGCGCCAGCAGCCTCGTTGACAGGCCCTACAGTGAAGCTTTCTTT.

The V call is TRBV11-2, the J call TRBJ2-3; the match to TRBD2 covers 14 bases. The CDR3 loop spans 15 amino acids. Germline V gives CDR1 SGHAT, CDR2 FQNNGV. J lost 5 bases, V lost 5 bases, and 3 bases had no gene match. CDR3 DNA sequence: TGTGCCAGCAGCCCCGGGACTAGCGGGAGAGATACGCAGTATTTT. Translating gives CASSPGTSGRDTQYF.

This clonotype showed up just a few times. The chain joins TRBV6-5 to TRBJ1-5, with unresolved D. This CDR3 spans 13 amino acids. Trimming took 7 bases from V and 3 from J, leaving 10 bases between them. From germline, CDR1 is MNHEY and CDR2 SVGAGI. The CDR3 is CASTGLHNQPQHF. The DNA for the CDR3 is TGTGCCAGCACTGGACTACACAATCAGCCCCAGCATTTT.

This clonotype was observed a handful of times. The V gene is TRBV7-9, the J gene TRBJ2-7; perhaps TRBD1 as D (6 bases). CDR1 is SEHNR and CDR2 is FQNEAQ in the germline V gene (reference sequence). V lost 1 base and J 3 bases, leaving 13 bases between the germline ends. The CDR3 consists of 15 residues. The CDR3 reads CASSLVWDTVYEQYF. DNA for the CDR3: TGTGCCAGCAGCTTAGTGTGGGACACCGTCTACGAGCAGTACTTC.

This clonotype was seen a few times. The chain uses TRBV12-3 or TRBV12-4 and TRBJ1-5; tentative D call: TRBD1 (6 bases). The CDR3 is 15 residues long. Trimming took 4 bases from V and 8 from J, leaving 18 bases between them. CDR3 nucleotide sequence: TGTGCCAGCAGTTCCCACAGGGTTCGGGGGAAGCCCCAGCATTTT. Translation gives CASSSHRVRGKPQHF.

This clonotype showed up just a few times. The J gene is TRBJ1-5, the V gene TRBV6-2 or TRBV6-3; D ambiguous. V was shortened by 3 bases and J by 9 bases, with 12 bases between the two germline ends. This CDR3 region has 13 residues. From germline, CDR1 is MNHEY and CDR2 SVGEGT. CDR3 nucleotide sequence: TGTGCCAGCAGTTATCGGGGAAAATGGCCCCAGCATTTT. It is translated as CASSYRGKWPQHF.

The V call is TRBV5-1, the J call TRBJ2-1; a possible D gene is TRBD1 (6 bases). V was pared by 5 bases and J by 3 bases, with 9 bases between. The length of the CDR3 is 13 residues. CDR1 is SGHRS, CDR2 YFSETQ, per germline. The CDR3 DNA reads TGCGCCAGCAGTCGGACAGACTACAATGAGCAGTTCTTC. Translating it yields CASSRTDYNEQFF.

V gene TRBV6-5 combines with J gene TRBJ2-1; 7 positions match TRBD2. The CDR3 extends over 16 amino acids. CDR1 is MNHEY and CDR2 is SVGAGI in the germline V gene. Unmatched junction bases numbered 13, after V lost 7 bases and J lost 4 bases. The CDR3, as DNA: TGTGCCAGCACCAACTGGGAGCGGGGAGGTTACAATGAGCAGTTCTTC. It codes for CASTNWERGGYNEQFF.

The DNA of the CDR3 is TGCAGTGCTAGCCGTCAGATCAATCAGCCCCAGCATTTT. Protein sequence: CSASRQINQPQHF. The chain combines TRBV20-1 with TRBJ1-5; D unresolved. Trimming removed 3 bases from V and 3 bases from J, with 9 bases in between. CDR1 and CDR2 (germline): DFQATT, SNEGSKA (reference sequence). CDR3 length equals 13 residues.

This clonotype was seen repeatedly, ten times or more. V usage is TRBV10-3 and J usage is TRBJ1-2; D perhaps matches TRBD1 (5 bases). The germline gives CDR1 ENHRY, CDR2 SYGVKD. The V gene lost 6 bases and the J gene lost 3 bases, with 8 bases spanning the gap. This CDR3 is built from 12 residues. The CDR3 nucleotides read TGTGCCATCAGGGACATCTACTATGGCTACACCTTC. It encodes CAIRDIYYGYTF.

The table lists this clonotype with a few counts. This chain uses TRBV20-1 with TRBJ1-5; no clear D. This CDR3 spans 13 amino acids. Per germline, CDR1 DFQATT and CDR2 SNEGSKA (reference sequence). V was trimmed by 5 bases and J by 3 bases, leaving 11 bases between them. The CDR3 DNA sequence: TGCAGTGCTTGGCGGTCCGACAATCAGCCCCAGCATTTT. Translation gives CSAWRSDNQPQHF.

V and J are TRBV28 and TRBJ2-1, with D maybe TRBD1 (5 bases). CDR3 length equals 14 residues. Trimming removed 7 bases from V and 0 bases from J, with 10 bases in between. Per the germline V gene, CDR1 is MDHEN and CDR2 is SYDVKM. The CDR3 DNA reads as TGTGCCAGCAATCTAGGGGTCTCCTACAATGAGCAGTTCTTC. Protein sequence: CASNLGVSYNEQFF. Filled out from reference TRBV28 and TRBJ2-1, the complete variable domain reads DVKVTQSSRYLVKRTGEKVFLECVQDMDHENMFWYRQDPGLGLRLIYFSYDVKMKEKGDIPEGYSVSREKKERFSLILESASTNQTSMYLCASNLGVSYNEQFFGPGTRLTVL.

The genes are TRBV14 and TRBJ2-5; TRBD2 agrees at 10 bases. Germline V gene lookup returns CDR1 SGHDN and CDR2 FVKESK. With 6 bases clipped from V and 7 bases from J, the junction kept 11 bases outside the gene matches. This CDR3 has 15 amino acids. The CDR3 region has the DNA TGTGCCAGCAGTCCTGCCGGACTAGCGGCAGTGACCCAGTACTTC. Translating it yields CASSPAGLAAVTQYF.

A few counts support this clonotype. The chain has TRBV7-8 and TRBJ1-1, with TRBD1 as a possible D gene (6 bases). CDR3 length: 18 residues. Germline CDR1 reads SGHVS; CDR2 reads FQNEAQ. V lost 1 base, J lost 0 bases, and 18 bases lay in between. As DNA, the CDR3 is TGTGCCAGCAGCTTAGTGCCGGGACACCCAATTGTGAACACTGAAGCTTTCTTT. Its translation is CASSLVPGHPIVNTEAFF.

The chain carries TRBV11-3 and TRBJ2-5, with 7 bases aligning to TRBD1. The CDR3 has 15 amino acids. J lost 3 bases, V lost 3 bases, and 7 bases had no gene match. Germline assignment: CDR1 SGHNT and CDR2 YENEEA. As DNA, the CDR3 is TGTGCCAGCAGCTTGGTCGACAGGGTGGAAGAGACCCAGTACTTC. Protein sequence: CASSLVDRVEETQYF.

Here the CDR3 reads CSAVGGNTGELFF. The CDR3 DNA reads as TGCAGTGCTGTAGGCGGAAACACCGGGGAGCTGTTTTTT. The chain uses TRBV20-1 and TRBJ2-2; D gene ambiguous. V was shortened by 5 bases and J by 2 bases, with 9 bases between the two germline ends. Germline V gene lookup returns CDR1 DFQATT and CDR2 SNEGSKA (reference sequence). The CDR3 has 13 residues.

The chain recombines TRBV27 with TRBJ2-1; 7 bases agree with TRBD1. The CDR3 is made up of 15 amino acids. V trimming: 6 bases; J trimming: 4 bases; junction bases outside the gene matches: 9. Germline-derived CDR1 and CDR2 are MNHEY and SMNVEV (reference sequence). This CDR3 reads CASRPTTGRYNEQFF. In DNA form, the CDR3 reads TGTGCCAGCAGACCTACGACAGGGAGATACAATGAGCAGTTCTTC.

As regards this clonotype: At one of its ends the junction is not consistent with the germline gene, which may arise from a read error. The chain uses TRBV15 and TRBJ2-3, with a possible D match to TRBD1 (5 bases). Per germline, CDR1 LNHNV and CDR2 YYDKDF (reference sequence). The CDR3 runs 14 residues. The CDR3 spells CATGRVSYTDTQYF. The CDR3 DNA follows: TGTGCCACCGGCAGGGTGTCGTATACCGATACGCAGTATTTT. Together with reference TRBV15 and TRBJ2-3, the CDR3 gives the full variable domain: DAMVIQNPRYQVTQFGKPVTLSCSQTLNHNVMYWYQQKSSQAPKLLFHYYDKDFNNEADTPDNFQSRRPNTSFCFLDIRSPGLGDTAMYLCATGRVSYTDTQYFGPGTRLTVL.